These 21 T cell receptor beta chains originate from one sample sequenced in a study of T cell responses to AZD1222 COVID-19 vaccine. The method was immunoSEQ multiplex PCR; TCRdb's version includes in-frame clones alone and lacks a portion of them. The top ten hold over 1.5% of the sample, which has about 160,000 clones, about 90% seen once. Material: peripheral blood, obtained on day 0 of AZD1222 vaccination. Receptors were obtained from an adult in good health.

This rearrangement joins TRBV5-8 to TRBJ2-3, with a weak D call TRBD2 (6 bases). The germline gives CDR1 SGHTS, CDR2 YDEGEE. Trimming stripped 2 bases from V and 6 bases from J, with 22 bases between. The CDR3 contains 17 residues. DNA for the CDR3: TGTGCCAGCAGCTTCGACACCGGGACGGGAGCATCGGATACGCAGTATTTT. It is translated as CASSFDTGTGASDTQYF.

The chain links TRBV5-1 to TRBJ2-7; the match to TRBD2 covers 11 bases. Per the germline V gene, CDR1 is SGHRS and CDR2 is YFSETQ. The CDR3 contains 15 residues. The V gene end was trimmed by 5 bases and the J gene end by 4 bases; junction bases not matched to a gene: 8. The CDR3 here is CASRLTSGATYEQYF. The CDR3 DNA reads TGCGCCAGCAGGCTGACTAGCGGGGCTACATACGAGCAGTACTTC.

This chain links TRBV19 with TRBJ2-5, with 7 positions matching TRBD2. The CDR3 is 13 residues long. In germline, CDR1 is LNHDA, CDR2 SQIVND (reference sequence). V lost 6 bases and J lost 4; bases outside the gene matches: 5. The CDR3: CASSTGLGETQYF. For the CDR3, the DNA is TGTGCCAGTAGCACAGGACTAGGAGAGACCCAGTACTTC. The full variable domain, with the rest looked up from reference TRBV19 and TRBJ2-5, is DGGITQSPKYLFRKEGQNVTLSCEQNLNHDAMYWYRQDPGQGLRLIYYSQIVNDFQKGDIAEGYSVSREKKESFPLTVTSAQKNPTAFYLCASSTGLGETQYFGPGTRLLVL.

The CDR3 sequence: CASSKGTGGLNTIYF. In nucleotides, the CDR3 is TGCGCCAGCAGCAAAGGGACAGGGGGTCTAAACACCATATATTTT. This chain joins TRBV5-1 and TRBJ1-3, with TRBD1 identical over 11 bases. Trimming removed 4 bases from V and 6 bases from J; junction bases left unmatched: 6. CDR1 and CDR2 from the germline V gene are SGHRS and YFSETQ. The CDR3 length is 15 residues.

V is TRBV7-2 and J is TRBJ1-5; D is unresolved. Germline values: CDR1 SGHTA, CDR2 FQGNSA. The CDR3 is 15 amino acids. V dropped 7 bases and J dropped 1 base, with 14 bases sitting between them. DNA for the CDR3: TGTGCCAGCACCCCAAATGGACCGAGCAATCAGCCCCAGCATTTT. The encoded protein is CASTPNGPSNQPQHF. The variable domain in full, completed from reference TRBV7-2 and TRBJ1-5, reads GAGVSQSPSNKVTEKGKDVELRCDPISGHTALYWYRQSLGQGLEFLIYFQGNSAPDKSGLPSDRFSAERTGGSVSTLTIQRTQQEDSAVYLCASTPNGPSNQPQHFGDGTRLSIL.

J is TRBJ1-6 and V is TRBV30; 9 bases line up with TRBD1. The CDR3 spans 14 residues. In germline, CDR1 is GTSNPN, CDR2 SVGIG (reference sequence). The J segment lost 8 bases and the V segment lost 4 bases, leaving 6 bases of the junction unmatched. The DNA for the CDR3 is TGTGCCTGGAAGCCGGACAGGGGTCATTCACCCCTCCACTTT. Amino acid sequence: CAWKPDRGHSPLHF. Full variable domain (remainder filled in from reference TRBV30 and TRBJ1-6): SQTIHQWPATLVQPVGSPLSLECTVEGTSNPNLYWYRQAAGRGLQLLFYSVGIGQISSEVPQNLSASRPQDRQFILSSKKLLLSDSGFYLCAWKPDRGHSPLHFGNGTRLTVT.

The chain uses TRBV10-3 and TRBJ1-5, with a tentative D call TRBD1 (5 bases). Germline V gives CDR1 ENHRY, CDR2 SYGVKD. V dropped 4 bases and J dropped 4 bases, with 8 bases sitting between them. The CDR3 is 13 residues long. This chain's CDR3 is CAISVGGNQPQHF. The CDR3 DNA sequence: TGTGCCATCAGTGTTGGGGGTAATCAGCCCCAGCATTTT.

The chain has TRBV19 and TRBJ1-1; maybe TRBD1 (6 bases). This CDR3 has 16 residues. Per germline, CDR1 LNHDA and CDR2 SQIVND (reference sequence). Trimming took off 3 bases at V and 1 base at J, with 15 bases between the two ends. CDR3 sequence reads: CASSIPPSTGNTEAFF. The CDR3 nucleotides read TGTGCCAGTAGTATTCCTCCGTCGACAGGGAACACTGAAGCTTTCTTT. The whole variable domain, remainder taken from reference TRBV19 and TRBJ1-1, is DGGITQSPKYLFRKEGQNVTLSCEQNLNHDAMYWYRQDPGQGLRLIYYSQIVNDFQKGDIAEGYSVSREKKESFPLTVTSAQKNPTAFYLCASSIPPSTGNTEAFFGQGTRLTVV.

V usage is TRBV7-8 and J usage is TRBJ2-1; 11 bases map to TRBD2. CDR3 length: 19 amino acids. Germline CDR1 reads SGHVS; CDR2 reads FQNEAQ. With V trimmed by 1 base and J by 3 bases, 11 bases remained unmatched. CDR3 sequence (DNA): TGTGCCAGCAGCTTAGGGGTAGCGGGGGGGCTAACGGTCTACAATGAGCAGTTCTTC. Translation gives CASSLGVAGGLTVYNEQFF.

The chain uses TRBV7-4 and TRBJ1-1, with D hard to call. From germline, CDR1 is SGHVT and CDR2 SQSDAQ. V was trimmed by 4 bases and J by 2 bases, leaving 14 bases between them. The CDR3 is 15 amino acids. The DNA of the CDR3 is TGTGCCAGCAGCTACGCCGATCGGTTAAACACTGAAGCTTTCTTT. Translation gives CASSYADRLNTEAFF.

The gene calls are TRBV4-3 and TRBJ2-7; a weak D match, TRBD1 (5 bases). The CDR3 has 15 residues. V lost 0 bases and J 3 bases, leaving 12 bases between the germline ends. The germline gives CDR1 LGHNA, CDR2 YSLEER. The CDR3 DNA is TGCGCCAGCAGCCAAGATATGCAGGGTCACTACGAGCAGTACTTC. This codes for CASSQDMQGHYEQYF.

This chain links TRBV7-3 with TRBJ2-5; D is possibly TRBD1 (6 bases). CDR1 is SGHTA and CDR2 is FQGTGA in the germline V gene. The CDR3 contains 14 residues. Trimming shortened V by 0 bases and J by 5 bases, and 10 bases separated the two germline ends. CDR3 bases: TGTGCCAGCAGCTTAACGAACAGGGTTGAGACCCAGTACTTC. Residues: CASSLTNRVETQYF.

This clone is a singleton in its sample. The rearrangement links TRBV3-1 (or the pseudogene TRBV3-2) to TRBJ2-3; no clear D. Germline lookup yields CDR1 LGHDT and CDR2 YNNKEL (reference sequence). This CDR3 spans 12 amino acids. The V end lost 2 bases, the J end lost 4 bases, and 4 bases lay between the germline ends. The CDR3 bases are TGTGCCAGCAGCCAATTTTCAGATACGCAGTATTTT. It yields the protein CASSQFSDTQYF.

CDR3 coding DNA: TGTGCCTGGAGTTTATCGGGTTCTCCCTACAATGAGCAGTTCTTC. Protein sequence: CAWSLSGSPYNEQFF. The V call is TRBV30, the J call TRBJ2-1; D uncertain. This CDR3 has 15 amino acids. The V end was cut by 2 bases, the J end by 2 bases, with 13 bases between. Germline V gene sequence: CDR1 GTSNPN, CDR2 SVGIG (reference sequence).

The chain carries TRBV3-1 (or the pseudogene TRBV3-2) and TRBJ1-5, with no clear D. The CDR3 extends over 16 amino acids. V was pared by 1 base and J by 2 bases, with 12 bases between. From germline, CDR1 is LGHDT and CDR2 YNNKEL (reference sequence). The CDR3 nucleotides read TGTGCCAGCAGCCAAGGGGGATCCCAGGGCAATCAGCCCCAGCATTTT. Encoded protein: CASSQGGSQGNQPQHF.

The chain employs TRBV28 and TRBJ2-7; no clear D. Germline CDR1 and CDR2: MDHEN and SYDVKM. There are 11 residues in the CDR3. Trimming shortened V by 6 bases and J by 6 bases, and 9 bases separated the two germline ends. CDR3 sequence: CASSPHREQYF. CDR3 nucleotides: TGTGCCAGCAGCCCCCACCGCGAGCAGTACTTC.

This sequence joins TRBV3-1 (or the pseudogene TRBV3-2) and TRBJ1-1; 9 positions agree with TRBD1. The V gene end was trimmed by 4 bases and the J gene end by 5 bases; junction bases not matched to a gene: 5. The CDR3 is 14 amino acids. The germline V gene encodes CDR1 LGHDT and CDR2 YNNKEL (reference sequence). The CDR3 DNA is TGTGCCAGCAGCCGAATAGACAGGGGGACTGAAGCTTTCTTT. Translating it yields CASSRIDRGTEAFF.

The genes are TRBV5-5 and TRBJ1-4; D gene unclear. The CDR3 totals 15 residues. V was clipped by 0 bases and J by 7 bases, with 13 bases between them. CDR1 is SGHKS and CDR2 is YYEKEE in the germline V gene (reference sequence). CDR3 protein: CASSLVPGMGEKLFF. DNA for the CDR3: TGTGCCAGCAGCTTGGTCCCTGGTATGGGTGAAAAACTGTTTTTT.

This clone was observed a single time. The CDR3 loop is CASKPGRVGNTIYF. CDR3 nucleotide sequence: TGTGCCAGCAAGCCAGGGAGAGTCGGAAACACCATATATTTT. The rearrangement joins TRBV6-5 to TRBJ1-3; D may be TRBD1 (5 bases). Trimming removed 7 bases from V and 4 bases from J, with 14 bases in between. The germline CDR1 and CDR2 sequences are MNHEY and SVGAGI. The length of the CDR3 is 14 residues.

For this clone: The same CDR3 also results from other DNA sequences found in this sample. V usage is TRBV5-1 and J usage is TRBJ1-1, with D perhaps TRBD1 (6 bases). Germline CDR1 and CDR2: SGHRS and YFSETQ. Trimming took 0 bases from V and 4 from J, leaving 7 bases between them. This CDR3 has 13 amino acids. DNA for the CDR3: TGCGCCAGCAGCTTGGAAGGGGGCACTGAAGCTTTCTTT. Protein: CASSLEGGTEAFF.

The chain joins TRBV29-1 to TRBJ2-1, with 7 nucleotides matching TRBD1. The CDR3 extends over 16 amino acids. Germline lookup yields CDR1 SQVTM and CDR2 ANQGSEA. V lost 2 bases, J lost 1 base, and 8 bases stayed unmatched. CDR3 coding DNA: TGCAGCGTTGAATCCCTGACAGGGTTATCCTACAATGAGCAGTTCTTC. It encodes CSVESLTGLSYNEQFF.